This T cell receptor beta chain was profiled in a study of blood T cell repertoires in COVID-19. Study at large: The United States, Italy and Spain supplied acute and convalescent COVID-19 samples. Nucleic acid was either cDNA or gDNA, and it came from T cells, B-cell-depleted T cells, or PBMCs.

The CDR3 contains 16 residues. The V gene's germline CDR1 is KGHSH and CDR2 LQKENI. Trimming left V 1 base short and J 0 bases short, with 10 bases between. As originally analysed: The assay estimated nucleated cells by amplifying reference gene primers. Sequencing used immunoSEQ multiplex PCR; TCRdb keeps in-frame clones, though not all of them. D and trimming were read from the DNA, whereas the V and J calls and clone size are those reported in that table. The data contain 100,000 to 150,000 clones, about 87% of them singletons. J is TRBJ1-3 and V is TRBV18; D is ambiguous. Sequenced: peripheral blood. This clonotype originated in a woman between 45 and 65 years old with acute or convalescent COVID-19. CDR3 DNA sequence: TGTGCCAGCTCACCACACCCAGTCAGCTCTGGAAACACCATATATTTT. As protein: CASSPHPVSSGNTIYF.